A single sample gave rise to the 29 T cell receptor beta chains below, sequenced in a study of T cell responses to AZD1222 COVID-19 vaccine. Method: immunoSEQ multiplex PCR; TCRdb's copy keeps in-frame clones and lacks some. The sample has some 170,000 clones, around 94% seen once. Source: peripheral blood, taken 28 days after the second AZD1222 dose. The receptors here all came from an adult who received the AZD1222 COVID-19 vaccine.

This clone has just one count. V and J are TRBV24-1 and TRBJ2-1, with D tentatively TRBD1 (6 bases). The V and J ends lost 3 bases and 1 base respectively, with 12 bases between them. CDR3 length: 16 amino acids. Germline V gene lookup returns CDR1 KGHDR and CDR2 SFDVKD. The CDR3 protein is CATSDRTAASYNEQFF. The CDR3 nucleotides are TGTGCCACCAGTGATCGGACAGCAGCGTCCTACAATGAGCAGTTCTTC.

The CDR3 DNA sequence: TGTGCCAGCAGCTGGGGGGGGGACTCACCCCTCCACTTT. This codes for CASSWGGDSPLHF. The J gene is TRBJ1-6, the V gene TRBV12-3 or TRBV12-4, with D perhaps matching TRBD1 (5 bases). The CDR3 is 13 residues long. V was trimmed by 6 bases and J by 10 bases, leaving 13 bases between them.

This clone occurred once. The V gene is TRBV14, the J gene TRBJ2-6; no reliable D call. Trimming cost V 2 bases and J 1 base, with 6 bases left between them. The germline V gene has CDR1 SGHDN and CDR2 FVKESK. This CDR3 is 15 amino acids long. The chain's CDR3 is CASSQWVSGANVLTF. In DNA, the CDR3 is TGTGCCAGCAGCCAATGGGTTTCTGGGGCCAACGTCCTGACTTTC. The entire variable domain, with the rest obtained from reference TRBV14 and TRBJ2-6, is as follows: EAGVTQFPSHSVIEKGQTVTLRCDPISGHDNLYWYRRVMGKEIKFLLHFVKESKQDESGMPNNRFLAERTGGTYSTLKVQPAELEDSGVYFCASSQWVSGANVLTFGAGSRLTVL.

V and J are TRBV24-1 and TRBJ2-1, with 10 bases fitting TRBD1. Germline V gives CDR1 KGHDR, CDR2 SFDVKD. CDR3 length: 17 residues. After removal of 3 bases from V and 7 bases from J, the junction contained 11 bases not matched to a gene. The CDR3 is CATSDAAPGQGRNEQFF. Written as DNA, the CDR3 is TGTGCCACCAGTGATGCCGCCCCGGGACAGGGGAGGAATGAGCAGTTCTTC.

This rearrangement joins TRBV7-8 to TRBJ1-4; D not resolved. Per germline, CDR1 SGHVS and CDR2 FQNEAQ. Trimming stripped 1 base from V and 8 bases from J, with 5 bases between. The CDR3 is 12 amino acids. CDR3 sequence: CASSLVREKLFF. The CDR3 DNA reads as TGTGCCAGCAGCTTAGTGCGGGAAAAACTGTTTTTT.

The genes are TRBV19 and TRBJ2-1; D possibly corresponds to TRBD2 (6 bases). V was clipped by 3 bases and J by 2 bases, with 14 bases between them. There are 16 residues in the CDR3. CDR1 and CDR2 from the germline V gene are LNHDA and SQIVND (reference sequence). In DNA form, the CDR3 reads TGTGCCAGTAGTATTGAGGAGGGGCGTACCTACAATGAGCAGTTCTTC. Translation gives CASSIEEGRTYNEQFF.

This clone was seen once. The CDR3 nucleotides are TGTGCCAGCAGTGACCCTAGCGCGTACGAGCAGTACTTC. Encoded protein: CASSDPSAYEQYF. The V and J genes are TRBV2 and TRBJ2-7; tentative D call: TRBD2 (6 bases). The ends were cut back, 3 bases at V and 4 bases at J, with 10 bases in the middle. Germline CDR1 SNHLY, CDR2 FYNNEI. CDR3 size: 13 residues.

The chain has TRBV27 and TRBJ1-2, with a weak D call TRBD1 (6 bases). This CDR3 has 15 residues. V dropped 4 bases and J dropped 4 bases, with 16 bases sitting between them. Germline CDR1 MNHEY, CDR2 SMNVEV (reference sequence). This CDR3 reads CASSSRTANGYGYTF. The DNA of the CDR3 is TGTGCCAGCAGTTCTAGGACAGCAAACGGCTATGGCTACACCTTC.

This rearrangement joins TRBV4-1 to TRBJ2-1; D uncertain. The V gene's germline CDR1 is MGHRA and CDR2 YSYEKL. This CDR3 region has 14 residues. V dropped 7 bases and J dropped 6 bases, with 16 bases sitting between them. CDR3 loop: CASTPRDLGNEQFF. The CDR3 DNA is TGCGCCAGCACCCCGCGCGATCTCGGCAATGAGCAGTTCTTC.

V usage is TRBV4-2 and J usage is TRBJ1-3, with D uncertain. V lost 1 base and J lost 2, with 3 bases in between. There are 13 residues in the CDR3. The germline gives CDR1 LGHNA, CDR2 YNFKEQ. This CDR3 reads CASSQGPGNTIYF. The CDR3 DNA reads TGTGCCAGCAGCCAAGGACCTGGAAACACCATATATTTT.

The rearrangement joins TRBV10-3 to TRBJ2-5, with 9 bases aligning to TRBD1. This CDR3 contains 18 residues. J was trimmed by 5 bases and V by 10 bases; bases with no gene match: 23. Germline V lookup: CDR1 ENHRY, CDR2 SYGVKD. The CDR3 coding sequence is TGTGCCACCTTAAACGCTGACTTGGGACAGGGTATTTTGGAGACCCAGTACTTC. Translated: CATLNADLGQGILETQYF.

This chain connects TRBV5-1 to TRBJ2-6, with unresolved D. The V and J ends lost 1 base and 4 bases respectively, with 12 bases between them. CDR3 length: 16 residues. Looked up from germline, CDR1 is SGHRS and CDR2 is YFSETQ. The CDR3 is CASSLTTVAGANVLTF. In DNA, the CDR3 is TGCGCCAGCAGCTTGACTACAGTTGCCGGGGCCAACGTCCTGACTTTC.

The rearrangement joins TRBV27 to TRBJ1-2, with unresolved D. Germline V lookup: CDR1 MNHEY, CDR2 SMNVEV (reference sequence). V lost 0 bases and J lost 8, with 13 bases in between. This CDR3 is 14 amino acids long. Here the CDR3 DNA reads TGTGCCAGCAGTTTATCTGGTAGGGCTCAGGGCTACACCTTC. This encodes CASSLSGRAQGYTF.

The chain combines TRBV7-3 with TRBJ2-1; tentatively, D is TRBD1 (6 bases). The V gene lost 3 bases and the J gene lost 5 bases, with 20 bases spanning the gap. This CDR3 contains 17 residues. Germline V CDR1 and CDR2: SGHTA, FQGTGA. CDR3 nucleotide sequence: TGTGCCAGCAGCTTCCACAGCGCAGGGGCCGCGAACAATGAGCAGTTCTTC. Protein: CASSFHSAGAANNEQFF.

The chain is built from TRBV5-1 and TRBJ2-5; the D gene could be TRBD1 or TRBD2 (5 bases each). The V end was cut by 7 bases, the J end by 1 base, with 11 bases between. The CDR3 runs to 13 residues. Germline assignment: CDR1 SGHRS and CDR2 YFSETQ. The CDR3 here is CASSPGAQETQYF. The CDR3 region has the DNA TGCGCCAGCTCTCCCGGGGCCCAAGAGACCCAGTACTTC.

V is TRBV7-8 and J is TRBJ2-7; unclear D gene. V was clipped by 2 bases and J by 5 bases, with 7 bases between them. Germline-derived CDR1 and CDR2 are SGHVS and FQNEAQ. The CDR3 sequence is 12 residues long. CDR3 in DNA: TGTGCCAGCAGCTTAACCCTACACGAGCAGTACTTC. The encoded protein is CASSLTLHEQYF. The full variable domain, in which reference TRBV7-8 and TRBJ2-7 provide the parts outside the CDR3, is GAGVSQSPRYKVAKRGQDVALRCDPISGHVSLFWYQQALGQGPEFLTYFQNEAQLDKSGLPSDRFFAERPEGSVSTLKIQRTQQEDSAVYLCASSLTLHEQYFGPGTRLTVT.

The rearrangement joins TRBV14 to TRBJ1-2, with D maybe TRBD1 (5 bases). CDR3 size: 16 residues. Germline V gene data show CDR1 as SGHDN and CDR2 as FVKESK. The ends were cut back, 4 bases at V and 4 bases at J, with 19 bases in the middle. CDR3 sequence (DNA): TGTGCCAGCAGCCGCGGGGCGACGGAGCCATTCTATGGCTACACCTTC. Protein sequence: CASSRGATEPFYGYTF. Together with reference TRBV14 and TRBJ1-2, the CDR3 gives the full variable domain: EAGVTQFPSHSVIEKGQTVTLRCDPISGHDNLYWYRRVMGKEIKFLLHFVKESKQDESGMPNNRFLAERTGGTYSTLKVQPAELEDSGVYFCASSRGATEPFYGYTFGSGTRLTVV.

The genes are TRBV15 and TRBJ1-5; D gene ambiguous. The CDR3 sequence is 15 residues long. Looked up from germline, CDR1 is LNHNV and CDR2 is YYDKDF (reference sequence). V lost 5 bases, J lost 7 bases, and 18 bases lay in between. CDR3 DNA: TGTGCCACCAGCCCTCCTGGGGTGTTCGGGCAGCCCCAGCATTTT. It translates to CATSPPGVFGQPQHF.

This clone is a singleton in its sample. The chain has TRBV6-1 and TRBJ2-1; D unclear. V was shortened by 3 bases and J by 6 bases, with 3 bases between the two germline ends. Germline V lookup: CDR1 MNHNS, CDR2 SASEGT. The CDR3 sequence is 11 residues long. The chain's CDR3 is CASSEFNEQFF. DNA of the CDR3: TGTGCCAGCAGTGAGTTCAATGAGCAGTTCTTC.

This chain connects TRBV7-2 to TRBJ2-1, with D tentatively TRBD2 (6 bases). CDR1 and CDR2 (germline): SGHTA, FQGNSA. This CDR3 comprises 15 residues. The ends were cut back, 3 bases at V and 7 bases at J, with 16 bases in the middle. The DNA of the CDR3 is TGTGCCAGCAGCTTGAGGAGACTAGAGAAGAATGAGCAGTTCTTC. Its protein is CASSLRRLEKNEQFF.

The chain recombines TRBV18 with TRBJ1-2; D remains unclear. Germline CDR1 and CDR2: KGHSH and LQKENI. Deletions cut 0 bases from V and 7 bases from J, with 9 bases between. This CDR3 has 13 residues. The chain's CDR3 is CASSPPYASGYTF. CDR3 nucleotide sequence: TGTGCCAGCTCACCACCTTACGCATCTGGCTACACCTTC.

The genes are TRBV4-2 and TRBJ2-3, with D perhaps TRBD1 or TRBD2 (5 bases each). CDR1 LGHNA and CDR2 YNFKEQ come from the germline V gene. The CDR3 length is 17 residues. The germline V and J ends were trimmed by 2 bases and 0 bases, with 15 bases remaining between them. This chain's CDR3 is CASSQPGPTPSTDTQYF. The CDR3 DNA follows: TGTGCCAGCAGCCAACCGGGACCGACTCCTAGCACAGATACGCAGTATTTT.

A note on this clone: This sample includes further DNA sequences coding for the same CDR3. V and J are TRBV5-1 and TRBJ1-3, with 9 bases identical to TRBD1. CDR3 length: 14 residues. V shed 5 bases, J shed 2 bases, and the junction held 2 bases outside the gene matches. The germline V gene encodes CDR1 SGHRS and CDR2 YFSETQ. CDR3: CASRGQGAGNTIYF. CDR3 in DNA: TGCGCCAGCAGGGGACAGGGCGCTGGAAACACCATATATTTT.

This clone has only one observation. This chain uses TRBV7-2 with TRBJ2-1, with 7 bases fitting TRBD2. The CDR3 is 12 amino acids. CDR1 is SGHTA, CDR2 FQGNSA, per germline. Unmatched junction bases numbered 1, after V lost 1 base and J lost 10 bases. The CDR3 bases are TGTGCCAGCAGCTTAGGGGGAGGGGAGCAGTTCTTC. Residues: CASSLGGGEQFF.

This chain links TRBV11-1 with TRBJ1-4, with TRBD1 as a possible D gene (6 bases). This CDR3 region has 16 residues. The germline CDR1 and CDR2 sequences are SGHAT and FQDESV (reference sequence). V was shortened by 4 bases and J by 1 base, with 13 bases between the two germline ends. The CDR3 spells CASSSPLDRTNEKLFF. The CDR3, as DNA: TGTGCCAGCAGCTCGCCCCTGGACAGAACTAATGAAAAACTGTTTTTT.

The V and J genes are TRBV6-5 and TRBJ1-2; 8 bases match TRBD1. J gave up 4 bases and V 5 bases, and 6 bases lay outside the gene matches. There are 14 residues in the CDR3. CDR1 is MNHEY and CDR2 is SVGAGI in the germline V gene. CDR3: CASSQGASIYGYTF. The CDR3 DNA sequence: TGTGCCAGCAGTCAGGGGGCTAGTATCTATGGCTACACCTTC.

This rearrangement joins TRBV7-9 to TRBJ2-7; TRBD2 aligns across 8 bases. The germline V gene has CDR1 SEHNR and CDR2 FQNEAQ (reference sequence). V shed 5 bases and J 0 bases; nucleotides not matched to a gene: 6. This CDR3 is 15 amino acids long. CDR3 nucleotides: TGTGCCAGCAGCGCGCGGGGGGCGATCTCCTACGAGCAGTACTTC. Protein: CASSARGAISYEQYF.

The rearrangement uses TRBV3-1 (or the pseudogene TRBV3-2) and TRBJ2-2; D is uncertain. This CDR3 is 14 amino acids long. From germline, CDR1 is LGHDT and CDR2 YNNKEL (reference sequence). V lost 2 bases to trimming and J lost 4 bases, with 8 bases between them. The CDR3 DNA sequence: TGTGCCAGCAGCCAAATCAACCCCACCGGGGAGCTGTTTTTT. It translates to CASSQINPTGELFF.

CDR3 sequence (DNA): TGTGCCAGCAGCCCGTGGGACAGGGGGCTATCTGGGGCCAACGTCCTGACTTTC. It codes for CASSPWDRGLSGANVLTF. The genes are TRBV7-9 and TRBJ2-6; 12 bases match TRBD1. V gave up 5 bases and J gave up 1 base; unmatched junction bases: 6. The V gene's germline CDR1 is SEHNR and CDR2 FQNEAQ (reference sequence). The length of the CDR3 is 18 residues.